This passage covers 6 T cell receptor beta chains from one sample sequenced in a study of shared clonotypes between healthy human individuals. The method was immunoSEQ multiplex PCR; TCRdb's version includes in-frame clones alone and lacks a portion of them. The repertoire consists of more than 400,000 clones, with 65% to 85% occurring once and the leading ten covering approximately 12%. Sequencing input: PBMCs. These receptors all stem from a woman aged 40 to 50 in good health. Some clones in this sample may be carry-over from other donors' samples.

A remark on this clone: This likely came from a read error, as a far larger clone is one base away. The chain uses TRBV7-2 and TRBJ1-2; no clear D. The V gene's germline CDR1 is SGHTA and CDR2 FQGNSA. CDR3 length: 12 amino acids. CDR3 protein: CASSLAGYGYAF. The CDR3 region has the DNA TGTGCCAGCAGCTTAGCGGGCTATGGCTACGCCTTC. Drawing the rest from reference TRBV7-2 and TRBJ1-2, the complete variable domain is GAGVSQSPSNKVTEKGKDVELRCDPISGHTALYWYRQSLGQGLEFLIYFQGNSAPDKSGLPSDRFSAERTGGSVSTLTIQRTQQEDSAVYLCASSLAGYGYAFGSGTRLTVV.

This clone was counted between two and nine times. The rearrangement joins TRBV10-3 to TRBJ2-3, with D possibly matching TRBD1 (5 bases). The CDR3 spans 14 residues. Per germline, CDR1 ENHRY and CDR2 SYGVKD. The V end lost 3 bases, the J end lost 3 bases, and 10 bases lay between the germline ends. CDR3 DNA: TGTGCCATCAGTGACAGGGATCTGACAGATACGCAGTATTTT. This translates into CAISDRDLTDTQYF.

The rearrangement links TRBV5-5 to TRBJ1-1, with 7 bases fitting TRBD1. The CDR3 loop spans 16 amino acids. Trimming at V came to 4 bases and at J to 1 base, leaving 10 bases not matched to a gene. Per the germline V gene, CDR1 is SGHKS and CDR2 is YYEKEE (reference sequence). The CDR3 sequence: CASSNDRVVRNTEAFF. The CDR3 DNA is TGTGCCAGCAGCAACGACAGGGTTGTTAGGAACACTGAAGCTTTCTTT.

The chain joins TRBV7-8 to TRBJ1-4; D not certain. V was pared by 5 bases and J by 3 bases, with 10 bases between. Looked up from germline, CDR1 is SGHVS and CDR2 is FQNEAQ. The CDR3 runs to 14 residues. In nucleotides, the CDR3 is TGTGCCAGCAGCCCGACCGGAGCTAATGAAAAACTGTTTTTT. Residues: CASSPTGANEKLFF.

The chain joins TRBV9 to TRBJ1-3; D might be TRBD1 (6 bases). Germline V CDR1 and CDR2: SGDLS, YYNGEE. The CDR3 loop spans 16 amino acids. The germline V and J ends were trimmed by 3 bases and 4 bases, with 17 bases remaining between them. The CDR3: CASSASTSRGGNTIYF. The CDR3 nucleotides read TGTGCCAGCAGCGCCTCCACGAGCAGGGGAGGAAACACCATATATTTT.

The chain combines TRBV18 with TRBJ2-7; TRBD2 aligns across 8 bases. The CDR3 extends over 15 amino acids. With 5 bases clipped from V and 0 bases from J, the junction kept 6 bases outside the gene matches. In germline, CDR1 is KGHSH, CDR2 LQKENI. This CDR3 reads CASSGSGGHSYEQYF. The CDR3 DNA follows: TGTGCCAGCTCAGGGAGCGGGGGACACTCCTACGAGCAGTACTTC.